These T cell receptor beta chains were read from a single sample in a study of blood T cell repertoires in COVID-19. Data came from immunoSEQ multiplex PCR; TCRdb stores just in-frame clones and leaves some out. The data contain about 280,000 clones, roughly 86% of them singletons. The sequenced sample was peripheral blood. Every receptor here comes from a young woman with COVID-19, enrolled during active disease. CDR3s include the opening cysteine and the closing phenylalanine or tryptophan. Fields, in order: D gene, clone size, J gene, V gene, CDR3 DNA, CDR3 protein. A D gene is named only where the DNA matches it firmly. Size is stated for part of the rows, as once, few or many counts, or as a class when the clone is expanded.

TRBD1	-	TRBJ1-2	TRBV2	TGTGCCAGCAGTGCATCAGGGGGCGACTATGGCTACATCTTC	CASSASGGDYGYIF
-	-	TRBJ1-1	TRBV20-1	TGCAGTGCTAGTGGAGGGAACACTGAAGCTTTCTTT	CSASGGNTEAFF
-	-	TRBJ2-7	TRBV6-5	TGTGCCAGCAGTTACTCACCCGGGTCCACCTACGAGCAGTACTTC	CASSYSPGSTYEQYF
TRBD1	-	TRBJ1-1	TRBV19	TGTGCCAGTAGTATCTTAAGACAGGGGAACACTGAAGCTTTCTTT	CASSILRQGNTEAFF
-	-	TRBJ2-3	TRBV5-4	TGTGCCAGCAGCTTACCAGGGAAGGAAGATACGCAGTATTTT	CASSLPGKEDTQYF
TRBD1	-	TRBJ1-4	TRBV6-6	TGTGCCAGCAGTCAGGGGGATGAAAAACTGTTTTTT	CASSQGDEKLFF
TRBD1	-	TRBJ2-2	TRBV18	TGTGCCAGCTCATCATCAGGACAGGGGATTTTCGGGGAGCTGTTTTTT	CASSSSGQGIFGELFF
TRBD1	-	TRBJ1-2	TRBV9	TGTGCCAGCAGCGTAGTAACAGGGGAAGGCTACACCTTC	CASSVVTGEGYTF
TRBD2	-	TRBJ2-5	TRBV28	TGTGCCAGCAGCTCAACTAGCGGGGGGTTATACCAAGAGACCCAGTACTTC	CASSSTSGGLYQETQYF
-	few	TRBJ1-2	TRBV20-1	TGCAGTGCTAGTCACAGCGGATTAGGTGGCTACACCTTC	CSASHSGLGGYTF
-	-	TRBJ2-1	TRBV6-5	TGTGCCAGCAGTTCGAAACCGGTTAATGAGCAGTTCTTC	CASSSKPVNEQFF
TRBD1	once	TRBJ2-1	TRBV24-1	TGTGCCACCGGGGACAGCTCCTACAATGAGCAGTTCTTC	CATGDSSYNEQFF
TRBD2	-	TRBJ2-1	TRBV28	TGTGCCAGCAGTTTTTTAGGTGGTGGGTGGTTGGCCAGCGGGGGCGCGACGAAGCAGTTCTTC	CASSFLGGGWLASGGATKQFF
TRBD2	-	TRBJ2-7	TRBV28	TGTGCCAGCAGTTATAGCGGGGAAAGCTCCTACGAGCAGTACTTC	CASSYSGESSYEQYF
TRBD2	-	TRBJ2-1	TRBV6-5	TGTGCCAGCAGTCAACACGGGGGGGCACTAAATGAGCAGTTCTTC	CASSQHGGALNEQFF
-	-	TRBJ1-3	TRBV14	TGTGCCAGCAGCCAACCAGGAAACACCATATATTTT	CASSQPGNTIYF
TRBD1	-	TRBJ1-1	TRBV28	TGTGCCAGCAGGGGGGACAGGGTATCTTTCTTT	CASRGDRVSFF
TRBD1	-	TRBJ1-5	TRBV6-6	TGTGCCAGCAGTCCACGACGTTGGGACAGTGGTGTTCATCAGCCCCAGCATTTT	CASSPRRWDSGVHQPQHF
TRBD2	-	TRBJ2-3	TRBV25-1	TGTGCCAGCAGTGGGCTGGGGGGGGGCACAGATACGCAGTATTTT	CASSGLGGGTDTQYF
TRBD1	-	TRBJ1-5	TRBV6-6	TGTGCCAGCAGCAACGACAGGGTCAATCAGCCCCAGCATTTT	CASSNDRVNQPQHF
-	-	TRBJ1-1	TRBV24-1	TGTGCCACCAGTAACAACATGAACACTGAAGCTTTCTTT	CATSNNMNTEAFF
-	-	TRBJ1-1	TRBV12-3/TRBV12-4	TGTGCCAGCAGCAACAGGGTACATACTGAAGCTTTCTTT	CASSNRVHTEAFF
-	few	TRBJ1-5	TRBV19	TGTGCCAGTATGGAAAAGGAGACCAATAACCAGCCCCAGCATTTT	CASMEKETNNQPQHF
TRBD2	few	TRBJ2-5	TRBV7-6	TGTGCCAGCAGCTATCTAGCGGGGGTAGAGACCCAGTACTTC	CASSYLAGVETQYF
-	-	TRBJ2-1	TRBV15	TGTGCCACTCTCATGAGACGGAAACGAGCGGCGACCTTCTTTAATTCCTACAATGAGCAGTTCTTC	CATLMRRKRAATFFNSYNEQFF
-	-	TRBJ1-4	TRBV4-1	TGCGCCAGCGCGGAGGGACGGGAAAAACTGTTTTTT	CASAEGREKLFF
-	-	TRBJ2-1	TRBV19	TGTGCCAGTAGTATCAATTGGGCGGGCCGAGGGAATGAGCAGTTCTTC	CASSINWAGRGNEQFF
TRBD1	-	TRBJ1-6	TRBV3-1/TRBV3-2	TGTGCCAGCAGCCCCCGGACAGGGGGGTATTCACCCCTCCACTTT	CASSPRTGGYSPLHF
-	-	TRBJ2-6	TRBV18	TGTGCCAGCTCACCTCGAGCGCCCAACGTCCTGACTTTC	CASSPRAPNVLTF
-	-	TRBJ1-1	TRBV19	TGTGCCAGTAGTATAGGGGCACTGAACACTGAAGCTTTCTTT	CASSIGALNTEAFF
-	-	TRBJ1-2	TRBV5-8	TGTGCCAGCAGCTTGGGGAAGGGGAAAGTATCTGAGGGCTACACCTTC	CASSLGKGKVSEGYTF
-	-	TRBJ1-1	TRBV19	TGTGCCAGTAGTATGGAGAGAGGTGGGACTGAAGCTTTCTTT	CASSMERGGTEAFF
-	-	TRBJ2-6	TRBV27	TGTGCCAGCAGTATAATCTCTGGGGCCAACGTCCTGACTTTC	CASSIISGANVLTF
TRBD2	-	TRBJ2-1	TRBV4-1	TGCGCCAGCAGCCAAGCTCCACCACGGACTAGCGGGGGGCTCGGGGCCCAGCAGTTCTTC	CASSQAPPRTSGGLGAQQFF
-	once	TRBJ2-1	TRBV11-3	TGTGCCAGCAGCTTAGAACGGGCGGGGAGCTCCTACAATGAGCAGTTCTTC	CASSLERAGSSYNEQFF
-	few	TRBJ1-6	TRBV6-5	TGTGCCAGCAGTTACTCGGGGGCAGTAGGGACACCCCTCCACTTT	CASSYSGAVGTPLHF
TRBD1	-	TRBJ2-5	TRBV19	TGTGCCAGTAGGAGGACAGGAGTCCAAGAGACCCAGTACTTC	CASRRTGVQETQYF
-	-	TRBJ1-1	TRBV12-5	TGTGCTAGTGGTTTTAATGCAGGCTATGTCACTGAAGCTTTCTTT	CASGFNAGYVTEAFF
TRBD1	-	TRBJ1-4	TRBV10-2	TGCGCCAGCAGTCTGACCGGGACAGGGACTGAAAAACTGTTTTTT	CASSLTGTGTEKLFF
TRBD1	-	TRBJ2-1	TRBV27	TGTGCCAGCAGGTCGGACAGGGCGGGCTTGGGGGAGCAGTTCTTC	CASRSDRAGLGEQFF
-	-	TRBJ2-5	TRBV11-2	TGTGCCAGCAGCTTAGGGCTGAGGAGGGGCCATGAGACCCAGTACTTC	CASSLGLRRGHETQYF
TRBD1	-	TRBJ2-7	TRBV2	TGTGCCAGCAAGTTGGACAGGGCTGGCGGCGAGCAGTACTTC	CASKLDRAGGEQYF
-	-	TRBJ2-1	TRBV27	TGTGCCAGCAGTTTGGACAGCGGACTCAATGAGCAGTTCTTC	CASSLDSGLNEQFF
TRBD1	-	TRBJ1-2	TRBV6-5	TGTGCCAGCAGTTATCTACCGGGACAGGGGTATGGCTACACCTTC	CASSYLPGQGYGYTF
-	once	TRBJ1-2	TRBV7-9	TGTGCCAGCAGCTTAGCGCGGGGGGCCTACTATGGCTACACCTTC	CASSLARGAYYGYTF
-	-	TRBJ1-2	TRBV7-9	TGTGCCAGCAGCTTAATGACAGCGACCAATGGCTACACCTTC	CASSLMTATNGYTF
-	-	TRBJ1-2	TRBV5-4	TGTGCCAGCAGCTGGGGCACTGGGGAATATGGCTACACCTTC	CASSWGTGEYGYTF
-	few	TRBJ1-4	TRBV7-2	TGTGCCAGCAGCTTAGAGTCGGGGGGCGGGAATGAAAAACTGTTTTTT	CASSLESGGGNEKLFF
-	-	TRBJ2-2	TRBV28	TGTGCCAGCAGTTTACCCCCCCCCGGGAGCGACACCGGGGAGCTGTTTTTT	CASSLPPPGSDTGELFF
-	-	TRBJ1-6	TRBV2	TGTGCCAGCAGTGGGATCGACAGGAGCTCCTATAATTCACCCCTCCACTTT	CASSGIDRSSYNSPLHF
-	-	TRBJ1-2	TRBV5-1	TGCGCCAGCAGCTTGGCAGGGACTAACTATGGCTACACCTTC	CASSLAGTNYGYTF
TRBD1	once	TRBJ2-2	TRBV28	TGTGCCAGCAGCCGAGGACAGGGGGGGAACACCGGGGAGCTGTTTTTT	CASSRGQGGNTGELFF
-	-	TRBJ1-6	TRBV4-2	TGTGCCAGCAGCCAAGATCGGGGGGTCGATTCACCCCTCCACTTT	CASSQDRGVDSPLHF
TRBD1	-	TRBJ1-2	TRBV27	TGTGCCAGCAGTTTCACAGGGGCCTACTATGGCTACACCTTC	CASSFTGAYYGYTF
-	-	TRBJ2-5	TRBV19	TGTGCCAGTAGTATCGAACTCAGGGATACCGACCAAGAGACCCAGTACTTC	CASSIELRDTDQETQYF